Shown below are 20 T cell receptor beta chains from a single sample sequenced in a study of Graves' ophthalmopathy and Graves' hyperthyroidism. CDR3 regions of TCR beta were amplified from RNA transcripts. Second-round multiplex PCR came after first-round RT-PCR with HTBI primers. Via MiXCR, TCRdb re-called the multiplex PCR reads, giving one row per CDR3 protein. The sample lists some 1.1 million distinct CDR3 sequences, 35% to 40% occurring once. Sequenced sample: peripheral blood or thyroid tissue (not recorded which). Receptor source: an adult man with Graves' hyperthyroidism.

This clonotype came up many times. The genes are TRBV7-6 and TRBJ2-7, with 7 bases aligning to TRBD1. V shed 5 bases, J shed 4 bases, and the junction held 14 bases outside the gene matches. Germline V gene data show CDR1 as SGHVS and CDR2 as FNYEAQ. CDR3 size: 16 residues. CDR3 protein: CASSPHPDRALYEQYF. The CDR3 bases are TGTGCCAGCAGCCCGCACCCCGACAGGGCACTTTACGAGCAGTACTTC.

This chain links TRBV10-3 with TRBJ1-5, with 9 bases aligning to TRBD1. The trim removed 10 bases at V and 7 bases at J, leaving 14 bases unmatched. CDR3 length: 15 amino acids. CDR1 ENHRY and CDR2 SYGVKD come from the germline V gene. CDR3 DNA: TGTGCCAGCCGCAACACAGGGGGCCTGGGGCAGCCCCAGCATTTT. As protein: CASRNTGGLGQPQHF.

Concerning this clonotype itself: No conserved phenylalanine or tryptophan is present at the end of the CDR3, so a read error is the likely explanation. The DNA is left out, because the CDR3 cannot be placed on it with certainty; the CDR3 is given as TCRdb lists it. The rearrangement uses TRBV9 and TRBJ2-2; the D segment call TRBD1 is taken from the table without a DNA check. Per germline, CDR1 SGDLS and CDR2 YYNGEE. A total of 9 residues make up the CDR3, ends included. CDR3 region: CASSVEGVL.

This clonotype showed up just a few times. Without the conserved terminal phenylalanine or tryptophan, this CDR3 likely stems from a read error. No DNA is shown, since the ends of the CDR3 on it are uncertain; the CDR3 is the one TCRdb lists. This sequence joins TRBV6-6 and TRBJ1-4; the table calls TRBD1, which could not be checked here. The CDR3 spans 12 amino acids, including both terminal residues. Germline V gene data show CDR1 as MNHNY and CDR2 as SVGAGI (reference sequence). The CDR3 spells CASREGTGDSGY.

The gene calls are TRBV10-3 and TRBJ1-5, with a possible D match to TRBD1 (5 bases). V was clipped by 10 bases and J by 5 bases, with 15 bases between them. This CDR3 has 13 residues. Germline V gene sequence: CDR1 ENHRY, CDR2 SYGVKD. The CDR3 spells CATSGGGDQPQHF. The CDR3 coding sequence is TGTGCCACCTCCGGCGGGGGAGATCAGCCCCAGCATTTT.

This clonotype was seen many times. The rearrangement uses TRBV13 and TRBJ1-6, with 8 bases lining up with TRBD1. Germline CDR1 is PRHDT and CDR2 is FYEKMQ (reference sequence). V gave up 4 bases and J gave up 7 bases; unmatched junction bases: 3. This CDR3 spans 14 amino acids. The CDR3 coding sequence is TGTGCCAGCAGCTATGGACAGGGAAATTCACCCCTCCACTTT. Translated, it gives CASSYGQGNSPLHF.

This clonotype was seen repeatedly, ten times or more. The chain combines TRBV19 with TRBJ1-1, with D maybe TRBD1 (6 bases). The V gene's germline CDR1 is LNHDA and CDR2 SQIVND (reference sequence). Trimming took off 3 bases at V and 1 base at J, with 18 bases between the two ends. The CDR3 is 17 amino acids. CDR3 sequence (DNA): TGTGCCAGTAGTATCGGAAGGCTCCAGGGGCGGAACACTGAAGCTTTCTTT. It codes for CASSIGRLQGRNTEAFF.

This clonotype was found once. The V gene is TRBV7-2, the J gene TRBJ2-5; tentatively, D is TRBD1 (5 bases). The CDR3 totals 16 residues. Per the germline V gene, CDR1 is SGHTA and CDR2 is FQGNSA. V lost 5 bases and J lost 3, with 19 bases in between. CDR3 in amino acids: CASSVGAGRAKETQYF. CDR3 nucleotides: TGTGCCAGCAGCGTAGGGGCAGGTCGGGCCAAAGAGACCCAGTACTTC.

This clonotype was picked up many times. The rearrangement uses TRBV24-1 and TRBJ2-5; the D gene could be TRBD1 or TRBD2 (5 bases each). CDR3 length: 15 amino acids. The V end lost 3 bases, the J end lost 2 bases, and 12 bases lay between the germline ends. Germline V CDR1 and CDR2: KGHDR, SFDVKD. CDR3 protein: CATSDGGLGQETQYF. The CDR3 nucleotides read TGTGCCACCAGTGATGGGGGTCTTGGTCAAGAGACCCAGTACTTC.

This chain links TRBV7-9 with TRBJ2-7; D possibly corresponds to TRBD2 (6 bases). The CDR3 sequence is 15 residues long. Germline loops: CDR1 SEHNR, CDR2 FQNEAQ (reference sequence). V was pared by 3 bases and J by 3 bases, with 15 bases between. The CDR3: CASSLGGGAVYEQYF. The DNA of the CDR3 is TGTGCCAGCAGCTTGGGTGGAGGGGCGGTCTACGAGCAGTACTTC. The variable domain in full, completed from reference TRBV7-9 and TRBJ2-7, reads DTGVSQNPRHKITKRGQNVTFRCDPISEHNRLYWYRQTLGQGPEFLTYFQNEAQLEKSRLLSDRFSAERPKGSFSTLEIQRTEQGDSAMYLCASSLGGGAVYEQYFGPGTRLTVT.

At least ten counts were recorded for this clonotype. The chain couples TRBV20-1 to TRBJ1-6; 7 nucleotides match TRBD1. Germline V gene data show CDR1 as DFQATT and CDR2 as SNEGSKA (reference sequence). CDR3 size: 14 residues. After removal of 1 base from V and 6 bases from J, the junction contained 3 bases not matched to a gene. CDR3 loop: CSARASGGNSPLHF. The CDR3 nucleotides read TGCAGTGCTAGAGCGTCAGGGGGTAATTCACCCCTCCACTTT.

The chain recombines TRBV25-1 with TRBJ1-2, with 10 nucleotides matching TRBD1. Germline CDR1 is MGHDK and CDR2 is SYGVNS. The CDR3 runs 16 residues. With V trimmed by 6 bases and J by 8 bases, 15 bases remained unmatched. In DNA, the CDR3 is TGTGCCAGCAGGGGGACAGGGGCCCAGGGAGCGGCAGGCTACACCTTC. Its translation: CASRGTGAQGAAGYTF.

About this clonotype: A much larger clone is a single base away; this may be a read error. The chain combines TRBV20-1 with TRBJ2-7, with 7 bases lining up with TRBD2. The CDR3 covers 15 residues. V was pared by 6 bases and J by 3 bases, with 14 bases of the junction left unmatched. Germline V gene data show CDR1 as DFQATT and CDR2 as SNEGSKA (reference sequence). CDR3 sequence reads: CSAASWASGYYEQYF. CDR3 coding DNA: TGCAGTGCCGCGTCCTGGGCTAGCGGATACTACGAGCAGTACTTC.

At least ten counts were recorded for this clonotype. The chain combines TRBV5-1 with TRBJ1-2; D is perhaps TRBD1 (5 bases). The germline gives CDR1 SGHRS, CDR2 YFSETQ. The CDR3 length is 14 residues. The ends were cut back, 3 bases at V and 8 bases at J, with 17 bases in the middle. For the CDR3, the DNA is TGCGCCAGCAGCTCACGCGGGGGAATACGAGGCTACACCTTC. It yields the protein CASSSRGGIRGYTF.

The CDR3 sequence: CAIGQDRVDGYTF. The CDR3 DNA reads TGTGCCATCGGTCAGGACAGGGTGGACGGCTACACCTTC. J is TRBJ1-2 and V is TRBV10-3, with 8 nucleotides matching TRBD1. The CDR3 totals 13 residues. V was clipped by 8 bases and J by 8 bases; unmatched bases: 10. Germline V lookup: CDR1 ENHRY, CDR2 SYGVKD.

DNA for the CDR3: TGTGCCAGCCCGAGAGGACTAGATTCACCCCTCCACTTT. This sequence encodes CASPRGLDSPLHF. The chain combines TRBV25-1 with TRBJ1-6; D gene ambiguous. CDR3 length: 13 amino acids. Trimming shortened V by 8 bases and J by 8 bases, and 13 bases separated the two germline ends. Germline V CDR1 and CDR2: MGHDK, SYGVNS.

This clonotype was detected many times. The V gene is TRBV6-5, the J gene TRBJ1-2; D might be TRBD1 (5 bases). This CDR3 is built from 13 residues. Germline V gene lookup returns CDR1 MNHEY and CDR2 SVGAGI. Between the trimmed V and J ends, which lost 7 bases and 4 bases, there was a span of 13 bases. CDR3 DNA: TGTGCCAGCACCGCGGGGCGCAGCTATGGCTACACCTTC. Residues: CASTAGRSYGYTF.

DNA of the CDR3: TGCAGTGCTCATAGCGGGAGGGCCGAGACCCAGTACTTC. Amino acids: CSAHSGRAETQYF. The chain links TRBV20-1 to TRBJ2-5; 11 nucleotides align to TRBD2. The CDR3 length is 13 residues. V lost 5 bases to trimming and J lost 5 bases; unmatched junction nucleotides: 4. The germline CDR1 and CDR2 sequences are DFQATT and SNEGSKA (reference sequence).

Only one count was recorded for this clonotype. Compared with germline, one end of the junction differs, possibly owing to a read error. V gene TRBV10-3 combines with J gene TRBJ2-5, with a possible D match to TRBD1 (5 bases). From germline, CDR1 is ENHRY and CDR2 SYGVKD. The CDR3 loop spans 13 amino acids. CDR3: CASSWGRKETQYF. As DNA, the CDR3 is TGTGCCAGCAGTTGGGGCAGAAAAGAGACCCAGTACTTC.

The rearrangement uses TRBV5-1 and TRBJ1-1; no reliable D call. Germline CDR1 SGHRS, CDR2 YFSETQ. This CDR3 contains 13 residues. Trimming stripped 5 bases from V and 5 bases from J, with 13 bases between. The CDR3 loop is CASSMKGGTEAFF. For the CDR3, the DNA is TGCGCCAGCAGTATGAAGGGAGGGACTGAAGCTTTCTTT. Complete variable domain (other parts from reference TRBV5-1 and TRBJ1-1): KAGVTQTPRYLIKTRGQQVTLSCSPISGHRSVSWYQQTPGQGLQFLFEYFSETQRNKGNFPGRFSGRQFSNSRSEMNVSTLELGDSALYLCASSMKGGTEAFFGQGTRLTVV.